A selection of T cell receptor beta chains follows, all from one sample in a study of cytomegalovirus exposure and HLA in healthy donors. Generated by immunoSEQ multiplex PCR, the TCRdb table keeps only in-frame clones and is missing some. This sample carries roughly 120,000 clones, with 3% to 4.5% going to the ten biggest clones. The sequencing sample was made of PBMCs. These receptors were obtained from a man aged 25 to 40 in good health and CMV-seronegative. Both conserved end residues are part of each CDR3. Fields, in order: D gene, V gene, J gene, CDR3 DNA, CDR3 protein. A D gene is named only where the DNA matches it firmly.

d_gene: TRBD1
v_gene: TRBV7-2
j_gene: TRBJ1-1
CDR3nt: TGTGCCAGCAGCTTCGAGGGGGCGGGGAACACTGAAGCTTTCTTT
CDR3aa: CASSFEGAGNTEAFF

d_gene: TRBD2
v_gene: TRBV7-9
j_gene: TRBJ2-7
CDR3nt: TGTGCCAGCAGCTTATTAACTAGCGGTAACTTCTACGAGCAGTACTTC
CDR3aa: CASSLLTSGNFYEQYF

d_gene: .
v_gene: TRBV10-3
j_gene: TRBJ2-5
CDR3nt: TGTGCCATCAGTGAGGAGGGATCGGAGACCCAGTACTTC
CDR3aa: CAISEEGSETQYF

d_gene: .
v_gene: TRBV7-8
j_gene: TRBJ1-1
CDR3nt: TGTGCCAGCAGCTTAGAACCGGGGGTTTACACTGAAGCTTTCTTT
CDR3aa: CASSLEPGVYTEAFF

d_gene: TRBD2
v_gene: TRBV7-6
j_gene: TRBJ2-3
CDR3nt: TGTGCCAGCAGCCAGCGGGGGGCCAGCACAGATACGCAGTATTTT
CDR3aa: CASSQRGASTDTQYF

d_gene: .
v_gene: TRBV10-3
j_gene: TRBJ1-1
CDR3nt: TGTGCCATCAGGCCAGGTGCAACCGTGGAAGAAGCTTTCTTT
CDR3aa: CAIRPGATVEEAFF

d_gene: .
v_gene: TRBV4-3
j_gene: TRBJ2-1
CDR3nt: TGCGCCAGCAGCCAAGTATCGGCAGGGACCTACAATGAGCAGTTCTTC
CDR3aa: CASSQVSAGTYNEQFF

d_gene: TRBD1
v_gene: TRBV5-1
j_gene: TRBJ2-6
CDR3nt: TGCGCCAGCAGCGACGGACAGGGCAACTCTGGGGCCAACGTCCTGACTTTC
CDR3aa: CASSDGQGNSGANVLTF

d_gene: .
v_gene: TRBV27
j_gene: TRBJ1-6
CDR3nt: TGTGCCAGCAGTTTAATTACAGGGAATACCTATAATTCACCCCTCCACTTT
CDR3aa: CASSLITGNTYNSPLHF

d_gene: .
v_gene: TRBV19
j_gene: TRBJ2-5
CDR3nt: TGTGCCAGTAGTTCCCGACAGCCGGTGACCCAGTACTTC
CDR3aa: CASSSRQPVTQYF

d_gene: .
v_gene: TRBV4-2
j_gene: TRBJ2-3
CDR3nt: TGTGCCAGCGCGGCGGGGACGACGGCCCATAGCACAGATACGCAGTATTTT
CDR3aa: CASAAGTTAHSTDTQYF

d_gene: .
v_gene: TRBV4-3
j_gene: TRBJ2-2
CDR3nt: TGCGCCAGCAGCCTGTGGGTAGGGGACACCGGGGAGCTGTTTTTT
CDR3aa: CASSLWVGDTGELFF

d_gene: TRBD2
v_gene: TRBV7-9
j_gene: TRBJ2-1
CDR3nt: TGTGCCAGCAGCTTAGTGGTAGCGGGGGGTCGACTCAATGGGCAGTTCTTC
CDR3aa: CASSLVVAGGRLNGQFF

d_gene: TRBD1
v_gene: TRBV10-3
j_gene: TRBJ2-3
CDR3nt: TGTGCCATCAGTGAGTGGGGACAGGGCACAGATACGCAGTATTTT
CDR3aa: CAISEWGQGTDTQYF